This T cell receptor beta chain was documented in a study of cytomegalovirus exposure and HLA in healthy donors (dated by TCRdb to between 2016 and 2019). Broadly, across the study: According to an earlier analysis of a few hundred of the donors, some 180 million T cells yielded roughly 100 million unique TCR beta sequences and 276 Gb of sequence data. An early release covering around 630 HLA-typed donors comprised about 290 gigabases of sequencing data and some 79 million unique TCR sequences. Of the roughly 400 genotyped donors, roughly 80% fell in the genetic ancestry cluster associated with self-reported Caucasian donors. The aim of the study was to test whether cataloging public T cell receptors could identify signatures of past pathogen exposure. The study used immunosequencing to profile the T cell repertoires of more than 650 subjects and linked those repertoires to cytomegalovirus serostatus. Along with the roughly 670-subject first cohort, a separate validation cohort of over a hundred different subjects was used. High-throughput TCR immunosequencing, statistical association of individual TCRs with disease status, and machine learning were combined to predict cytomegalovirus infection status. To study patterns of TCR occurrence, a later analysis re-analyzed previously published TCR beta repertoires from around 660 donors and added high-resolution HLA genotyping. In the later analysis, no new phenotypic data were used to find candidate immune exposures; instead, reliance was placed on TCR beta sequences and their occurrence across donors. To decide whether each TCR beta V gene segment behaved as functional or pseudogenic, an earlier analysis of some 570 of the donors relied on high-throughput TCR beta sequencing. Donor age, sex, ethnicity and CMV serostatus were compiled together with the repertoire data. A later genetic analysis took genome-wide SNP genotypes for about 55% of the roughly 700 donors and used that subset as a discovery cohort. Every repertoire in the discovery cohort had been generated on one and the same sequencing platform. Class I and class II HLA loci were covered by the typing at four-digit resolution. The number of donors typed differed by locus, with 629-630 for A, B, C, DRB1 and DQB1, around 520 for DQA1, about 610 for DPA1, and about 450 for DPB1. Roughly five DR-DQ haplotypes were handled as single units for association and clustering because linkage in the cohort was strong. Across approximately 420 genotyped donors of the cohort, an average of approximately 220,000 unique TCR beta nucleotide sequences per donor were sequenced, and about a sixth of those sequences were non-productive. What the study reported, not specific to this receptor: Linkage disequilibrium might explain the correlated functional status among segregating V segments, but an unknown experimental factor could not be ruled out. In a later analysis, several top co-occurrence clusters were reported to appear linked to parvovirus B19, influenza, CMV and Epstein-Barr virus. Compared with equally common non-associated chains, HLA-associated TCR beta chains in a later analysis were more clonally expanded and had lower generation probabilities. A group of highly shared sequence variants was considered likely to be a technical artifact of the sequencing pipeline. Presence/absence analyses assumed roughly uniform sequencing depth across donors, an assumption that may not hold. According to the authors, the approach could potentially be generalized to other disease states and immunological phenotypes. The classifier was reported to diagnose cytomegalovirus status with high specificity and sensitivity in both the original cohort and the validation cohort. HLA typing was unavailable for some donors at each locus, so association tests used only the typed subset. At a false discovery rate of 0.05, a later analysis linked 16,951 TCR beta sequences to specific HLA alleles. Across donors, most TCR sequences were observed very rarely, whereas some public TCRs were present in many individuals. The cohort was sequenced for TCR beta chains only, and without alpha or paired-chain data the features that could be detected were limited. A later genetic analysis associated a missense DCLRE1C variant with V-gene and J-gene trimming of TCR beta chains, and an independent cohort replicated the association. The earlier analysis of 450 to 700 of the donors excluded some 15 rarely observed V segments, including chromosome 9 orphons, because counts were too low. According to a later genetic analysis, donors in an Asian-associated ancestry cluster had fewer N-insertions in productive TCRs than the approximately 610-donor mean. The only immune exposure information available for the cohort was CMV serostatus. A further reported finding was that TCR beta sequences accurately predicted the HLA-A and HLA-B alleles for most subjects in the first cohort. Assigning TCR associations to individual alleles was difficult when HLA alleles, especially DR and DQ, strongly co-occurred. A few of the identified cytomegalovirus-associated TCR beta chains were confirmed in vitro to be specific for cytomegalovirus antigens. Broadly in line with IMGT annotations, most TCR beta V segments showed up in productive rearrangements about 87% or about 30% of the time in an earlier analysis of around 550 of the donors. A later analysis found that most CMV-associated TCR beta chains appeared HLA-restricted, with HLA associations seemingly driven largely by CMV exposure. The study listed 150 to 200 TCR beta chains as associated with cytomegalovirus. According to a later analysis, TCR association rates differed among HLA loci, with DRB1 alleles showing the most associated TCRs and HLA-C alleles showing the fewest. The 87-base-pair reads could not distinguish some IMGT-functional V segments, including TRBV6-2 and TRBV6-3, so those segments were excluded.

The junction shows trimming of 1 base on V and 0 bases on J, plus 10 bases between the germline ends. The CDR3 spans 16 residues, from the cysteine through the phenylalanine. Only the CDR3 portion is preserved as DNA: 48 bases, with reading frame beginning at the first base. CDR1 SGHTA and CDR2 FQGTGA were looked up in the germline V gene. The receptor library was made with the immunoSEQ multiplex PCR assay. The multiplex PCR relied on a mix of 60 forward primers for TCR Vbeta segments and 13 reverse primers for TCR Jbeta segments. The CDR3 region of rearranged TCR beta genes was amplified from genomic DNA with a multiplex PCR assay. The Illumina HiSeq System was used to sequence the amplified TCR beta libraries as 87-base-pair reads. In the paper's pipeline: Across the roughly 640 repertoires, a later analysis counted some 80 million unique TCR beta chains, roughly 11 million of which were shared by at least two donors. Raw reads were error-corrected and collapsed into unique sequences with a nearest-neighbor algorithm that merged closely related sequences to remove PCR and sequencing errors. V, D and J gene segments were assigned by aligning CDR3 sequences to IMGT reference sequences. For a sequence to be retained, a match of at least six nucleotides to both a V gene segment and a J gene segment was required. A rearrangement was called productive if the CDR3 had no stop codons and remained in frame with V and J, and every other rearrangement was called non-productive. CDR3 was defined according to IMGT convention as the region running from the second conserved V-encoded cysteine to the conserved J-encoded phenylalanine. The earlier analysis of a few hundred of the donors excluded any sequence lacking an unambiguous match to a single V gene segment. In an earlier analysis of several hundred of the donors, a V segment was called functional when productive rearrangements were above 56.7%, and segregating when the standard deviation between donors exceeded 5%. A statistical classification framework was developed to diagnose cytomegalovirus status using the catalog of TCR beta chain sequences. In a later analysis, TCR nucleotide sequences were compared against IMGT/GENE-DB human TR gene sequences so that V and J genes could be assigned. In a later analysis, CDR3 sequences and most-parsimonious VDJ recombination scenarios were assigned using the TCRdist pipeline. In a later analysis, each TCR beta chain was defined by its CDR3 amino acid sequence together with its V-gene family, and reads without a unique V-gene family were excluded. In a later analysis, approximately 590 highly shared, low-generation-probability nucleotide sequences were removed to address suspected cross-contamination and a sequencing artifact. A later analysis calculated a clonal expansion index for each public chain from normalized within-repertoire ranks of inferred template counts. In a later analysis, generation probabilities were computed using a VDJ recombination model fitted to out-of-frame rearrangements, and the results were checked against IGoR. In a later analysis, TCR-TCR, TCR-HLA and TCR-CMV co-occurrence was scored with hypergeometric tests, and a repertoire-size bias correction was applied to TCR pairs. A later analysis estimated false discovery rates by permuting HLA or CMV assignments 20 times. In a later analysis, co-occurring TCRs were grouped with DBSCAN, and TCRdist sequence similarity was added when clustering was performed within HLA-allele-positive subsets. Repertoires with fewer than 30,000 or more than 120,000 public chains, plus five repertoires with anomalous nucleotide sharing, were excluded from co-occurrence clustering. TCRdb limited this immuneACCESS table to in-frame rearrangements with V and J called. A share of clones is missing; checked studies link under half to unresolved V genes, and the rest is unexplained. The V and J calls and clone size come from that table; D and trimming were worked out from the DNA. The table for this sample lists about 92,000 clones; 77% of them were counted only once. The biggest ten clones account for around 6.6% of the sample.

This clone was detected only a few times. Its antigen has not been determined. No base quality information exists; no much larger clone differs at one position. The cohort comprised some 730 healthy bone marrow donors. Cohort members were all nominally healthy when sampled, although unrecorded immune exposures were likely present. The donor tested CMV seropositive and was one of the 289 seropositive cohort members. A peripheral blood sample was collected from each donor, and TCR beta sequencing was performed on peripheral blood mononuclear cells. The Qiagen DNeasy Blood Extraction Kit was used to extract genomic DNA from the blood cell samples.

Recombination connected TRBV7-3 to TRBJ2-1; tentative D gene TRBD2, with 5 bases matching. The sample consisted of PBMCs. This sequence was found in a man aged 45-65 years in good health and CMV-seropositive. In nucleotides, the sequence is TGTGCCAGCAGCTTAATCGCGAGGGACTCCTACAATGAGCAGTTCTTC. Translated, it gives CASSLIARDSYNEQFF.